This T cell receptor (beta chain) emerged from a study of blood T cell repertoires in COVID-19. Study-wide context: Both acute and convalescent COVID-19 samples were obtained from the United States, Italy and Spain. PBMCs, B-cell-depleted T cells, or T cells were the source of the cDNA or gDNA that made up the material.

The CDR3 is 17 residues long. V was clipped by 2 bases and J by 3 bases; unmatched bases: 8. Germline loops: CDR1 SQVTM, CDR2 ANQGSEA. Produced via immunoSEQ multiplex PCR; TCRdb's table is partial and in-frame only. Of about 120,000 clones detected, around 81% appear once; the ten largest clones hold less than 11%. This clone was detected only once. The V call is TRBV29-1, the J call TRBJ2-1; 12 bases are shared with TRBD2. The source is a human donor in a cohort sampled during active COVID-19. The sample comprised peripheral blood. The CDR3 here is CSVEKEGTSGRYNEQFF. For the CDR3, the DNA is TGCAGCGTTGAAAAAGAGGGGACTAGCGGGCGCTACAATGAGCAGTTCTTC.